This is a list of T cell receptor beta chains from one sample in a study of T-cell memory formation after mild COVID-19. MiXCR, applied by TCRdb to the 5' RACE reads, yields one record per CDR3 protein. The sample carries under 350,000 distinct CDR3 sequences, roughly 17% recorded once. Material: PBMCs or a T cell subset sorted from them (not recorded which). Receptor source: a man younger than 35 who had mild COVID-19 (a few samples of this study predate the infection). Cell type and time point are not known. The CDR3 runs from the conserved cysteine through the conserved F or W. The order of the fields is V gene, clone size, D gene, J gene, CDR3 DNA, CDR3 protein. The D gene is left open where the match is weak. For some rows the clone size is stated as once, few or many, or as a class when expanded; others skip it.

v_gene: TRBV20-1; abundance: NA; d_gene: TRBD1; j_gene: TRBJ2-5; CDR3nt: TGCAGTGCTAGAGCTGGTGGACAGGGGGCGCCAGGGGAGACCCAGTACTTC; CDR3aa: CSARAGGQGAPGETQYF
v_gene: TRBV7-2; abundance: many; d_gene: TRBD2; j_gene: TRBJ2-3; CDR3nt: TGTGCCAGCAGCCCCTCCCAAGCGGGGGGCACAGATACGCAGTATTTT; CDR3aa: CASSPSQAGGTDTQYF
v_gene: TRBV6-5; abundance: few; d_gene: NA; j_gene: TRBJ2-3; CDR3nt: TGTGCCAGCAGTTACTCGAAACCTAGCGGCAGGGGAGATACGCAGTATTTT; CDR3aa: CASSYSKPSGRGDTQYF
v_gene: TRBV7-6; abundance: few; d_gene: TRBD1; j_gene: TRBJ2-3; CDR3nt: TGTGCCAGCAGCTCGGAACAGGGGGGCACAGATACGCAGTATTTT; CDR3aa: CASSSEQGGTDTQYF
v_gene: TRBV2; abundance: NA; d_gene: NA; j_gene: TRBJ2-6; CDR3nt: TGTGCCAGCAGTGAAGCTAGGGCCAACGTCCTGACTTTC; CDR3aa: CASSEARANVLTF
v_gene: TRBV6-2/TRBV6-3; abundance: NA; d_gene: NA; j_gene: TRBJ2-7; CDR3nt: TGTGCCAGCAGTTGGAGGGACCTCTACGAGCAGTACTTC; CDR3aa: CASSWRDLYEQYF
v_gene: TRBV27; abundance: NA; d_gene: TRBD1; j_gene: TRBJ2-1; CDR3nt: TGTGCCAGCAGTTTATATACCTCCCCGACAGGGGATGAGCAGTTCTTC; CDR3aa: CASSLYTSPTGDEQFF
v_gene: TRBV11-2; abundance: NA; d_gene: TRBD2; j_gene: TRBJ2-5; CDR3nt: TGTGCCAGCAGCTTAGGCGGGGGGCTCGAAGAGACCCAGTACTTC; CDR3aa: CASSLGGGLEETQYF
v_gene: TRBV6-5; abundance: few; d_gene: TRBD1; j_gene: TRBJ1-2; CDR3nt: TGTGCCAGCAGTTGCCGCCGGGACAGGGAAGAATGTGGAATTGGCTACACCTTC; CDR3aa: CASSCRRDREECGIGYTF
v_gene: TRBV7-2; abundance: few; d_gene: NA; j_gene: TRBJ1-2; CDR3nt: TGTGCCAGCAGCTTCACGGGGCACACCCGCTATGGCTACACCTTC; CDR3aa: CASSFTGHTRYGYTF
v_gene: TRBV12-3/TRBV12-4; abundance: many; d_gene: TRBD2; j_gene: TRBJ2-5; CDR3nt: TGTGCCAGCGGGGCTAGCGGGGAAGAGACCCAGTACTTC; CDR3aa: CASGASGEETQYF
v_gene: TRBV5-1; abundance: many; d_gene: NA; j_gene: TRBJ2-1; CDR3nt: TGCGCCAGCAGAACAACAGGGTTGAATGAGCAGTTCTTC; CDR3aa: CASRTTGLNEQFF
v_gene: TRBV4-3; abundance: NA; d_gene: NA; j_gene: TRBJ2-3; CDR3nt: TGCGCCAGCGCCTCGAGGGGGATGAGAGATACGCAGTATTTT; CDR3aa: CASASRGMRDTQYF
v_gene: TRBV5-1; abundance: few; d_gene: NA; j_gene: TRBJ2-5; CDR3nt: TGCGCCAGCACCCCGGGGGCCTGGGAGACCCAGTACTTC; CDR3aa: CASTPGAWETQYF
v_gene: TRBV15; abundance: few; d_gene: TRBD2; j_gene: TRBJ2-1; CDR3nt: TGTGCCACAGCCAGGGAGCGGGGCGCCAACAATGAGCAGTTCTTC; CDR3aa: CATARERGANNEQFF
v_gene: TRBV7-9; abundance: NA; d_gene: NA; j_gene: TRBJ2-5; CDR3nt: TGTGCCAGCAGCTTAGAGGCAGGGAGAGAGACCCAGTACTTC; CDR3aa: CASSLEAGRETQYF
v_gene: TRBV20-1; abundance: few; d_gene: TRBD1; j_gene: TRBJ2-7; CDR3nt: TGCAGTGCTAGCACCGGGACAGCCTACGAGCAGTACTTC; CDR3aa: CSASTGTAYEQYF
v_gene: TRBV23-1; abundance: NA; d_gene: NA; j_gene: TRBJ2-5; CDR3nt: TGCGCCAGCAGTCAGCCGCCCGCAGAAGGGCGGGAAGAGACCCAGTACTTC; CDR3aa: CASSQPPAEGREETQYF
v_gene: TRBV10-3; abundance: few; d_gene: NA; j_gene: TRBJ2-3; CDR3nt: TGTGCCATCAGGACGCTCACAGATACGCAGTATTTT; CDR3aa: CAIRTLTDTQYF
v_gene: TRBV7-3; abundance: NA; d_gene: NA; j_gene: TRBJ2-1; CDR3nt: TGTGCCAGCAGCTTTCAGAGGGGCTCCTACAATGAGCAGTTCTTC; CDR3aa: CASSFQRGSYNEQFF
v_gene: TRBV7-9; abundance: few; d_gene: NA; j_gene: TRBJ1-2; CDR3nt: TGTGCCAGCAGCTTAGCGCGGGAAAACTATGGCTACACCTTC; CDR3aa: CASSLARENYGYTF
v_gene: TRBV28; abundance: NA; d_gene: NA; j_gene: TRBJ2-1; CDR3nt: TGTGCCAGCAGTTTCGCCGGGACCCGAGTTCTTGGGAATGAGCAGTTCTTC; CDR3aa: CASSFAGTRVLGNEQFF
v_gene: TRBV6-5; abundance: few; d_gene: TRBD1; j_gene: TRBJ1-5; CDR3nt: TGTGCCAGCAGTCGGCGGGACAGGGCACAGCCCCAGCATTTT; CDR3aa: CASSRRDRAQPQHF
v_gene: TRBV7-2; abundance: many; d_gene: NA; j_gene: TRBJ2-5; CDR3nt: TGTGCCAGCAGCTTAGGAGGCAACCAAGAGACCCAGTACTTC; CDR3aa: CASSLGGNQETQYF
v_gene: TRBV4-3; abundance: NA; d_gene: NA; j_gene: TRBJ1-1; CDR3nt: TGCGCCAGCAGCCACCTACCTGGGGAGGGGAAAAGGACTGAAGCTTTCTTT; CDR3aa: CASSHLPGEGKRTEAFF
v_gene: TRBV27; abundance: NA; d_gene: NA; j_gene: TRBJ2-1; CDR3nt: TGTGCCAGCAGTTTATTGCCCAATGAGCAGTTCTTC; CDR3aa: CASSLLPNEQFF
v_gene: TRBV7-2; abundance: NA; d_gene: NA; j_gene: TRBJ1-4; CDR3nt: TGTGCCAGCAGCTTGAGCGGCCCCCGACGGGAAAAACTGTTTTTT; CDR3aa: CASSLSGPRREKLFF
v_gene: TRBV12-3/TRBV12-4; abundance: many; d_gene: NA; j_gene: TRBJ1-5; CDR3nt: TGTGCCAGCAGTTCAGGGTACAATCAGCCCCAGCATTTT; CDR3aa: CASSSGYNQPQHF
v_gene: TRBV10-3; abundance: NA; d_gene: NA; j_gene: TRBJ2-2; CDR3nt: TGTGCCATCAGTGAGTTTAGTAGCTTGGTAGAGAACACCGGGGAGCTGTTTTTT; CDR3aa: CAISEFSSLVENTGELFF
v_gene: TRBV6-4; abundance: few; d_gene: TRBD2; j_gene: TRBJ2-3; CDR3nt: TGTGCCAGCAGTGGTCCGGGACTAGCGGGGGTAGATACGCAGTATTTT; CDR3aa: CASSGPGLAGVDTQYF
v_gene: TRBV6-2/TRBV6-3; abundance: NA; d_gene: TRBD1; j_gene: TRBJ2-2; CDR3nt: TGTGCCAGCAGTACCACAGGGGCGGGCACCGGGGAGCTGTTTTTT; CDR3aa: CASSTTGAGTGELFF
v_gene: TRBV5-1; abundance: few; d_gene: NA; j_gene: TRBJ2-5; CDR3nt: TGCGCCAGCAGCTTGGCCGCGGGGTACCAAGAGACCCAGTACTTC; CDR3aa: CASSLAAGYQETQYF
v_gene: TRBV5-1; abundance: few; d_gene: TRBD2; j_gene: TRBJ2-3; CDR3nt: TGCGCCAGCAGCTCCAGACTAGCGGGAGGCACAGATACGCAGTATTTT; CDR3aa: CASSSRLAGGTDTQYF
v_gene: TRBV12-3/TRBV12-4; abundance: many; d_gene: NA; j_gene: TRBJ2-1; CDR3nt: TGTGCCAGCACGACAGTTTCGAATGAGCAGTTCTTC; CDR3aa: CASTTVSNEQFF
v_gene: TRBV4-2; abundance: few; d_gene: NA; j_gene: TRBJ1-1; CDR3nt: TGTGCCAGCAGCCAAGGAGGGGCCACTGAAGCTTTCTTT; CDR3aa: CASSQGGATEAFF
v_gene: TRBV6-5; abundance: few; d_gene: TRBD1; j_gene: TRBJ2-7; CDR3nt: TGTGCCAGCAGTTACGCCGGGACAGGGGGCTACGAGCAGTACTTC; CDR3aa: CASSYAGTGGYEQYF
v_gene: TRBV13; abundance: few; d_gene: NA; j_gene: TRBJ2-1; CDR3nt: TGTGCCAGCAGCGCCCAGACGGGGAGTGGTTATGAGCAGTTCTTC; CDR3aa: CASSAQTGSGYEQFF